The 9 T cell receptor beta chains reported below all come from one sample, sequenced in a study of CD8 T cells in Susac syndrome. With random hexamers, reverse transcription was performed on roughly 0.5 to 1 ug of RNA. TCRdb re-derived calls from the immunoSEQ multiplex PCR reads in MiXCR, one entry per CDR3 protein. The table lists approximately 200,000 distinct CDR3 sequences, 95% of them singletons, with approximately 0.082% in the top ten. The specimen was CD4+ T cells from PBMCs. The receptors were sampled from a human donor with multiple sclerosis.

The chain uses TRBV24-1 and TRBJ1-2; 9 bases match TRBD1. Germline V gene sequence: CDR1 KGHDR, CDR2 SFDVKD. The CDR3 totals 15 residues. J was trimmed by 3 bases and V by 0 bases; bases with no gene match: 1. The CDR3, as DNA: TGTGCCACCAGTGATTTGGACAGGGGGGACTATGGCTACACCTTC. It translates to CATSDLDRGDYGYTF.

The chain combines TRBV5-1 with TRBJ2-7; 12 positions match TRBD1. Germline V gene lookup returns CDR1 SGHRS and CDR2 YFSETQ. The CDR3 consists of 14 residues. V was pared by 4 bases and J by 6 bases, with 5 bases of the junction left unmatched. CDR3 in DNA: TGCGCCAGCAGCCCCGGGACAGGGGGCGTCGAGCAGTACGTC. This codes for CASSPGTGGVEQYV.

The chain employs TRBV20-1 and TRBJ1-2; possible D gene TRBD1, 6 bases. The germline V gene encodes CDR1 DFQATT and CDR2 SNEGSKA (reference sequence). V lost 6 bases and J lost 6, with 14 bases in between. The CDR3 contains 12 residues. CDR3 DNA sequence: TGCAGTGCCTTTGGACAGCACGATGGCTACACCTTC. This codes for CSAFGQHDGYTF.

The chain couples TRBV29-1 to TRBJ2-5; possible D gene TRBD1, 5 bases. The V end lost 4 bases, the J end lost 7 bases, and 19 bases lay between the germline ends. In germline, CDR1 is SQVTM, CDR2 ANQGSEA. This CDR3 is built from 14 residues. CDR3 in DNA: TGCAGCGTTGTGGTAGGGGATCCCCACGGGACCCAGTACTTC. Translated: CSVVVGDPHGTQYF.

With respect to this clonotype: At one boundary the junction diverges from the germline segment, which might be a read error. This sequence joins TRBV20-1 and TRBJ1-1; D ambiguous. Germline V gives CDR1 DFQATT, CDR2 SNEGSKA (reference sequence). The CDR3 extends over 8 amino acids. DNA of the CDR3: TGTTCGAACACTGAAGCTTTCTTT. Residues: CSNTEAFF.

The chain carries TRBV9 and TRBJ2-2, with TRBD1 matching 9 bases. Germline CDR1 and CDR2: SGDLS and YYNGEE. CDR3 length equals 17 residues. V gave up 4 bases and J gave up 4 bases; unmatched junction bases: 11. CDR3 amino acids: CASSPRTPGQGTGELFF. DNA for the CDR3: TGTGCCAGCAGCCCCCGTACCCCGGGACAGGGCACCGGGGAGCTGTTTTTT.

The V and J genes are TRBV20-1 and TRBJ2-1; TRBD1 aligns across 8 bases. The V gene end was trimmed by 6 bases and the J gene end by 6 bases; junction bases not matched to a gene: 10. CDR1 is DFQATT, CDR2 SNEGSKA, per germline (reference sequence). The CDR3 extends over 14 amino acids. CDR3 loop: CSAPPDRVFNEQFF. The CDR3 DNA reads TGCAGTGCCCCTCCGGACAGGGTTTTCAATGAGCAGTTCTTC.

The chain employs TRBV7-9 and TRBJ2-5; D remains ambiguous. The length of the CDR3 is 11 residues. V dropped 5 bases and J dropped 3 bases, with 4 bases sitting between them. CDR1 is SEHNR, CDR2 FQNEAQ, per germline (reference sequence). The CDR3, as DNA: TGTGCCAGCAGCGGAAAAGAGACCCAGTACTTC. This gives the protein CASSGKETQYF.

V usage is TRBV11-2 and J usage is TRBJ2-7; D may be TRBD2 (5 bases). This CDR3 is built from 13 residues. CDR1 is SGHAT, CDR2 FQNNGV, per germline. Between the trimmed V and J ends, which lost 5 bases and 4 bases, there was a span of 12 bases. In nucleotides, the CDR3 is TGTGCCAGCAGCCCCCGGCGGGTTTACGAGCAGTACTTC. Its protein is CASSPRRVYEQYF.